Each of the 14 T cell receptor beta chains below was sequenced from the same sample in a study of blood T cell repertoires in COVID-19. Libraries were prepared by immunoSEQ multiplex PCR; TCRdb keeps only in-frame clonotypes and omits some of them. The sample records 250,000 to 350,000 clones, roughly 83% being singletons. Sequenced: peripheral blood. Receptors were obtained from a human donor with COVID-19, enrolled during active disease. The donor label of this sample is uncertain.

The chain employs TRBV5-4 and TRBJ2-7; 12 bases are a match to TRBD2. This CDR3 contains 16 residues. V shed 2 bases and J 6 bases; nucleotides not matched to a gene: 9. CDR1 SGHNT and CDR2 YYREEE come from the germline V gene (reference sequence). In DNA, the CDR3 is TGTGCCAGCAGCTTTTCGCTAGCGGGAGGGCCGGGCGAGCAGTACTTC. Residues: CASSFSLAGGPGEQYF.

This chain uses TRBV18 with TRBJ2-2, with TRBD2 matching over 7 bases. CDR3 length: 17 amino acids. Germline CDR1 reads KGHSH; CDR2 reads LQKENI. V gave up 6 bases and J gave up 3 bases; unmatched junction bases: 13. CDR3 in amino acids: CASSPRQAAGDTGELFF. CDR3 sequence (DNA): TGTGCCAGCTCCCCCAGGCAGGCCGCGGGGGACACCGGGGAGCTGTTTTTT.

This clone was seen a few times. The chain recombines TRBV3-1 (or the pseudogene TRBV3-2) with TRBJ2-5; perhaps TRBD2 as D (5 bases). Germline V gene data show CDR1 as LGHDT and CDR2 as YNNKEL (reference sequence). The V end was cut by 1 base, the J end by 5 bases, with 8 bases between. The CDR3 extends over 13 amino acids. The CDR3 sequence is CASSQGGLETQYF. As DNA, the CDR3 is TGTGCCAGCAGCCAAGGAGGGTTGGAGACCCAGTACTTC.

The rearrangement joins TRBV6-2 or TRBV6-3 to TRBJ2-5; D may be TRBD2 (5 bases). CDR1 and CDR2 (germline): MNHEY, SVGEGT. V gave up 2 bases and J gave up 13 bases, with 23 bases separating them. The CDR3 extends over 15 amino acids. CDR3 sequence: CASSYVATRESVVYF. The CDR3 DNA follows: TGTGCCAGCAGTTACGTTGCTACCCGGGAATCGGTTGTGTACTTC.

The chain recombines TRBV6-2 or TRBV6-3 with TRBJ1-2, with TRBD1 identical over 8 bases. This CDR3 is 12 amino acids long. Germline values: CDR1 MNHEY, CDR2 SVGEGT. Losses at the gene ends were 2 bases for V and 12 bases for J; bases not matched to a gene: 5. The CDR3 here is CASSYRTGRNTF. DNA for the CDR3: TGTGCCAGCAGTTACCGGACAGGGCGGAACACCTTC.

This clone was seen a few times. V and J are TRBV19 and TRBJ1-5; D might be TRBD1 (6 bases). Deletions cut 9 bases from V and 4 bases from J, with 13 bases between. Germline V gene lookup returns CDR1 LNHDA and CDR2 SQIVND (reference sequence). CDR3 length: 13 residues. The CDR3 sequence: CASTPDRNQPQHF. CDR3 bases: TGTGCCAGCACCCCCGACAGGAATCAGCCCCAGCATTTT.

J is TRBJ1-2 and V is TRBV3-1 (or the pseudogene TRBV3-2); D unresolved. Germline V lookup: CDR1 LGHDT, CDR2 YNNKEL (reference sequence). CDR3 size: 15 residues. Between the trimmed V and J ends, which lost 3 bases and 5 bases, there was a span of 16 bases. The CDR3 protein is CASSHPRQEGYGYTF. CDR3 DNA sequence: TGTGCCAGCAGCCACCCCAGGCAGGAGGGTTATGGCTACACCTTC.

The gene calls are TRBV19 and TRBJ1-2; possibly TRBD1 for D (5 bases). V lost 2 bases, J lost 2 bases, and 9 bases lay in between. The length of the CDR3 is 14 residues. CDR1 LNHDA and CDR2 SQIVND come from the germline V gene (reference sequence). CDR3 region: CASSITTANYGYTF. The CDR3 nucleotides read TGTGCCAGTAGTATAACGACAGCGAACTATGGCTACACCTTC.

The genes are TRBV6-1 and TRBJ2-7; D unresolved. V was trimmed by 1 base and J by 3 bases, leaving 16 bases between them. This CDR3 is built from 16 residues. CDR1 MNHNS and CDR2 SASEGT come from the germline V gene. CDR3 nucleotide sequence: TGTGCCAGCAGTGAAGTCTATGCGGAACCCTACTACGAGCAGTACTTC. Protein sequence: CASSEVYAEPYYEQYF.

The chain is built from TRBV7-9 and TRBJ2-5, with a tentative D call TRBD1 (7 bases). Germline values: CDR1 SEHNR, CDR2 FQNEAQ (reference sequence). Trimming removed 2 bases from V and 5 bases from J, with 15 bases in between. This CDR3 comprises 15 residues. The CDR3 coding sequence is TGTGCCAGCAGCTTACGACAGGGTGGAGGGGAGACCCAGTACTTC. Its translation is CASSLRQGGGETQYF.

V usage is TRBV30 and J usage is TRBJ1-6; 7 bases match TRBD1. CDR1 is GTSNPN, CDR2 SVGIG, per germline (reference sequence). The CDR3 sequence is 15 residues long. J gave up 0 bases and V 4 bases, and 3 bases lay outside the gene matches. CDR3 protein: CAWIGQVSYNSPLHF. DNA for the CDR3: TGTGCCTGGATAGGACAGGTCTCCTATAATTCACCCCTCCACTTT. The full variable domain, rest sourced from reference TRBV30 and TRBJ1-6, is SQTIHQWPATLVQPVGSPLSLECTVEGTSNPNLYWYRQAAGRGLQLLFYSVGIGQISSEVPQNLSASRPQDRQFILSSKKLLLSDSGFYLCAWIGQVSYNSPLHFGNGTRLTVT.

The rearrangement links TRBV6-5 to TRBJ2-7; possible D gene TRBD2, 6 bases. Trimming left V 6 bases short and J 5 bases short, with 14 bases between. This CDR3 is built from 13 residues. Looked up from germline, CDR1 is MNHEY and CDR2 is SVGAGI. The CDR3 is CASSSTGDHEQYF. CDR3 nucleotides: TGTGCCAGCAGCAGCACGGGGGACCACGAGCAGTACTTC.

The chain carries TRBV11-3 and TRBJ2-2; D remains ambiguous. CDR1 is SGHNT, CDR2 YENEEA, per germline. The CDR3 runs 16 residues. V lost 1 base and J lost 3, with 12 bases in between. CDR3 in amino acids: CASSLGTTRDTGELFF. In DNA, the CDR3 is TGTGCCAGCAGCTTAGGAACGACTCGCGACACCGGGGAGCTGTTTTTT.

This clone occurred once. The CDR3 DNA sequence: TGTGCCAGCAGTCTAGGGACAGAAGAGACCCAGTACTTC. This gives the protein CASSLGTEETQYF. V and J are TRBV28 and TRBJ2-5, with 7 positions matching TRBD1. This CDR3 is 13 amino acids long. V trimming: 5 bases; J trimming: 3 bases; junction bases outside the gene matches: 3. Germline V gene lookup returns CDR1 MDHEN and CDR2 SYDVKM.